These 3 T cell receptor beta chains were sequenced from one sample in a study of blood T cells in healthy people across ages (dated by TCRdb to between 2014 and 2016). The library was obtained by 5' RACE. For sequencing, an Illumina HiSeq 2500 was employed. A second roughly 6 to 11 cycle PCR used a sample-barcoded 5' primer and a J-beta primer mix. TCRdb's own reprocessing of the public reads used fastp at Q25 and MiXCR and kept productive beta chains. CDR3 protein sequences are deduplicated, and each keeps its most common genes and DNA. This sample holds 1.5 million to 2 million distinct CDR3 sequences; around 48% were observed only once. The ten largest clones add up to roughly 2% of the sample. The sample comprised blood. Receptors were obtained from a woman in her thirties or forties in good health.

V and J are TRBV4-3 and TRBJ2-7; 8 bases agree with TRBD2. The CDR3 has 13 amino acids. V trimming: 0 bases; J trimming: 6 bases; junction bases outside the gene matches: 1. The germline CDR1 and CDR2 sequences are LGHNA and YSLEER. Here the CDR3 reads CASSQDGTSEQYF. CDR3 nucleotide sequence: TGCGCCAGCAGCCAAGACGGGACTAGCGAGCAGTACTTC.

The chain has TRBV14 and TRBJ2-7; D could derive from TRBD1 or TRBD2 (5 bases each). Per the germline V gene, CDR1 is SGHDN and CDR2 is FVKESK. Between the trimmed V and J ends, which lost 1 base and 5 bases, there was a span of 15 bases. The CDR3 runs 15 residues. The CDR3 DNA reads as TGTGCCAGCAGCCAAGGGGACCCTAAGAGGAACGAGCAGTACTTC. Protein sequence: CASSQGDPKRNEQYF.

The V call is TRBV9, the J call TRBJ1-1; D is unresolved. The CDR3 covers 14 residues. Trimming cost V 0 bases and J 0 bases, with 6 bases left between them. CDR1 is SGDLS, CDR2 YYNGEE, per germline. The CDR3 DNA reads TGTGCCAGCAGCGTAGAACCCCTGAACACTGAAGCTTTCTTT. The encoded protein is CASSVEPLNTEAFF.